This TCR beta chain was recorded in a study of OX40 agonist ivuxolimab in advanced cancers. About the study: Ivuxolimab is an agonistic anti-OX40 (CD134) antibody, and patients were treated with it. Patients were dosed intravenously with ivuxolimab at 0.01 to 10 mg/kg every 2 weeks.

Germline-derived CDR1 and CDR2 are SGHAT and FQNNGV. CDR3 size: 16 residues. Deletions cut 1 base from V and 0 bases from J, with 12 bases between. Comment on this clone: Its antigen remains unknown.

The assay was immunoSEQ multiplex PCR, and TCRdb's table has in-frame clones only and misses some. In the table there are 60,000 to 70,000 clones, 87% of which are singletons. Whole-study results and caveats: Among the lowest peripheral clonal expansion occurred in 0.1-3.0 mg/kg partial responders.

This TCR was sampled from an adult with an advanced solid tumor such as melanoma, head and neck, liver or kidney cancer. The chain carries TRBV11-2 and TRBJ2-5; D gene uncertain. The sample consisted of CD4+ or CD8+ T cells sorted from blood, taken in a trial of the OX40 agonist ivuxolimab. The CDR3 sequence: CASSLGVGYNQETQYF. The CDR3 DNA reads TGTGCCAGCAGCTTAGGTGTGGGGTACAACCAAGAGACCCAGTACTTC. The variable domain in full, with the rest retrieved from reference TRBV11-2 and TRBJ2-5, is EAGVAQSPRYKIIEKRQSVAFWCNPISGHATLYWYQQILGQGPKLLIQFQNNGVVDDSQLPKDRFSAERLKGVDSTLKIQPAKLEDSAVYLCASSLGVGYNQETQYFGPGTRLLVL.